These 19 T cell receptor beta chains were sequenced from one sample in a study of T cell changes during pregnancy in multiple sclerosis. Assay used: immunoSEQ multiplex PCR; TCRdb lists only in-frame clones, some missing. The sample consists of 55,000 to 70,000 clones, around 91% of them appearing once. The material sequenced was peripheral blood, taken after pregnancy. The receptors shown here come from a female donor with multiple sclerosis, enrolled in a pregnancy study.

The genes are TRBV18 and TRBJ1-6; D call uncertain. V was shortened by 5 bases and J by 8 bases, with 13 bases between the two germline ends. This CDR3 comprises 14 residues. Germline assignment: CDR1 KGHSH and CDR2 LQKENI. CDR3 DNA: TGTGCCAGCTCAGCCGAATACAGAGATTCACCCCTCCACTTT. Amino acid sequence: CASSAEYRDSPLHF.

V usage is TRBV6-5 and J usage is TRBJ1-2; TRBD1 matches at 10 bases. This CDR3 has 16 amino acids. Germline-derived CDR1 and CDR2 are MNHEY and SVGAGI. V shed 0 bases, J shed 4 bases, and the junction held 5 bases outside the gene matches. The CDR3 here is CASSYSTGGRSYGYTF. CDR3 nucleotides: TGTGCCAGCAGTTACTCGACAGGGGGCAGGAGCTATGGCTACACCTTC.

V is TRBV2 and J is TRBJ2-2, with 9 bases aligning to TRBD1. Germline CDR1 SNHLY, CDR2 FYNNEI. This CDR3 is built from 17 residues. The V and J ends lost 4 bases and 0 bases, in that order; junction bases with no gene match: 6. The CDR3 DNA is TGTGCCAGCAGTGCACCCCGACAGGGGGCGAACACCGGGGAGCTGTTTTTT. It encodes CASSAPRQGANTGELFF.

In this sample, this clone turned up a few times. V and J are TRBV5-6 and TRBJ1-2; no clear D gene. Per the germline V gene, CDR1 is SGHDT and CDR2 is YYEEEE. The CDR3 contains 13 residues. The germline V and J ends were trimmed by 5 bases and 3 bases, with 11 bases remaining between them. The CDR3 is CASRTTEDYGYTF. In DNA, the CDR3 is TGTGCCAGCAGAACGACGGAGGACTATGGCTACACCTTC.

This clone occurred once. V usage is TRBV4-3 and J usage is TRBJ1-1; 7 bases map to TRBD1. V shed 4 bases and J 11 bases; nucleotides not matched to a gene: 10. Germline CDR1 reads LGHNA; CDR2 reads YSLEER. This CDR3 has 13 residues. This chain's CDR3 is CASSRNRGRGAFF. For the CDR3, the DNA is TGCGCCAGCAGCCGCAACAGGGGTCGAGGGGCTTTCTTT.

J is TRBJ1-5 and V is TRBV5-4, with no clear D. Trimming stripped 0 bases from V and 7 bases from J, with 8 bases between. The CDR3 covers 13 residues. Germline assignment: CDR1 SGHNT and CDR2 YYREEE (reference sequence). This CDR3 reads CASSLGGGQPQHF. The CDR3 region has the DNA TGTGCCAGCAGCTTGGGTGGTGGCCAGCCCCAGCATTTT.

This CDR3 reads CASSYAAGGPNTQYF. In nucleotides, the CDR3 is TGTGCCAGCAGTTACGCAGCGGGGGGGCCGAATACGCAGTATTTT. The V call is TRBV6-5, the J call TRBJ2-3; 10 bases map to TRBD2. The trim removed 2 bases at V and 7 bases at J, leaving 6 bases unmatched. Germline V gives CDR1 MNHEY, CDR2 SVGAGI. This CDR3 is 15 amino acids long.

V usage is TRBV4-3 and J usage is TRBJ2-7, with 8 bases identical to TRBD1. The CDR3 has 12 amino acids. The V gene's germline CDR1 is LGHNA and CDR2 YSLEER. The V gene end was trimmed by 3 bases and the J gene end by 6 bases; junction bases not matched to a gene: 1. CDR3 coding DNA: TGCGCCAGCAGCCAGGACAGGGTCGAGCAGTACTTC. This codes for CASSQDRVEQYF.

The rearrangement joins TRBV7-2 to TRBJ2-1; D remains unclear. The germline V gene encodes CDR1 SGHTA and CDR2 FQGNSA. This CDR3 is built from 11 residues. Deletions cut 10 bases from V and 9 bases from J, with 13 bases between. In DNA form, the CDR3 reads TGTGCCACCACCGAATCAGGTGAGCAGTTCTTC. Amino acids: CATTESGEQFF.

This chain links TRBV28 with TRBJ1-2; TRBD1 might be the D (5 bases). Germline values: CDR1 MDHEN, CDR2 SYDVKM. The CDR3 contains 13 residues. Trimming left V 6 bases short and J 6 bases short, with 14 bases between. This chain's CDR3 is CASSPAGWDGYTF. CDR3 coding DNA: TGTGCCAGCAGCCCCGCAGGGTGGGATGGCTACACCTTC.

The rearrangement links TRBV19 to TRBJ1-4, with 9 nucleotides matching TRBD1. Per germline, CDR1 LNHDA and CDR2 SQIVND (reference sequence). CDR3 length equals 14 residues. J lost 5 bases, V lost 5 bases, and 3 bases had no gene match. CDR3 sequence reads: CASSGTGRNEKLFF. The DNA of the CDR3 is TGTGCCAGTAGTGGGACAGGGCGAAATGAAAAACTGTTTTTT.

The chain couples TRBV19 to TRBJ2-1; a possible D gene is TRBD2 (6 bases). V was pared by 2 bases and J by 5 bases, with 19 bases between. The CDR3 has 17 amino acids. The germline V gene encodes CDR1 LNHDA and CDR2 SQIVND (reference sequence). The CDR3: CASSIRVGGDSHNEQFF. The CDR3 region has the DNA TGTGCCAGTAGTATAAGGGTTGGCGGGGATTCACACAATGAGCAGTTCTTC.

V usage is TRBV2 and J usage is TRBJ2-7, with TRBD1 matching over 7 bases. The V gene's germline CDR1 is SNHLY and CDR2 FYNNEI. There are 14 residues in the CDR3. J lost 5 bases, V lost 4 bases, and 8 bases had no gene match. CDR3 nucleotides: TGTGCCAGCAGTGCCGGGACAGCCATCGACGAGCAGTACTTC. It encodes CASSAGTAIDEQYF.

This chain joins TRBV28 and TRBJ2-5, with TRBD2 as a possible D gene (5 bases). The V and J ends lost 3 bases and 5 bases respectively, with 10 bases between them. This CDR3 spans 13 amino acids. Germline assignment: CDR1 MDHEN and CDR2 SYDVKM. The CDR3 nucleotides are TGTGCCAGCAGTTTCGGGAACGTGGAGACCCAGTACTTC. Its translation: CASSFGNVETQYF.

V and J are TRBV28 and TRBJ1-5; tentatively, D is TRBD1 (6 bases). The germline V and J ends were trimmed by 6 bases and 6 bases, with 18 bases remaining between them. The CDR3 runs to 15 residues. Germline lookup yields CDR1 MDHEN and CDR2 SYDVKM. In DNA, the CDR3 is TGTGCCAGCAGGGGGGCGAGAACGTCGCGTCAGCCCCAGCATTTT. Translated: CASRGARTSRQPQHF.

The V call is TRBV29-1, the J call TRBJ1-1; D remains unclear. The CDR3 runs 11 residues. The germline V and J ends were trimmed by 8 bases and 1 base, with 8 bases remaining between them. CDR1 and CDR2 from the germline V gene are SQVTM and ANQGSEA. CDR3 DNA sequence: TGCAGCTCGCGACAGAACACTGAAGCTTTCTTT. Its protein is CSSRQNTEAFF.

This clone came up a few times. This rearrangement joins TRBV30 to TRBJ2-2; 13 bases agree with TRBD2. V gave up 0 bases and J gave up 6 bases; unmatched junction bases: 1. CDR1 is GTSNPN, CDR2 SVGIG, per germline (reference sequence). The CDR3 is 15 amino acids. The CDR3: CAWSVLAGGPGELFF. The CDR3 nucleotides read TGTGCCTGGAGTGTACTAGCGGGGGGGCCCGGGGAGCTGTTTTTT. Looking up the rest from reference TRBV30 and TRBJ2-2 gives the full variable domain: SQTIHQWPATLVQPVGSPLSLECTVEGTSNPNLYWYRQAAGRGLQLLFYSVGIGQISSEVPQNLSASRPQDRQFILSSKKLLLSDSGFYLCAWSVLAGGPGELFFGEGSRLTVL.

The gene calls are TRBV5-1 and TRBJ1-5, with D uncertain. Germline-derived CDR1 and CDR2 are SGHRS and YFSETQ. This CDR3 comprises 17 residues. V was trimmed by 0 bases and J by 2 bases, leaving 15 bases between them. This CDR3 reads CASSLDGQNDRNQPQHF. In DNA, the CDR3 is TGCGCCAGCAGCTTGGATGGTCAGAACGATCGCAATCAGCCCCAGCATTTT.

This chain joins TRBV4-1 and TRBJ1-2, with TRBD1 matching over 9 bases. The germline CDR1 and CDR2 sequences are MGHRA and YSYEKL. The CDR3 has 15 amino acids. V shed 5 bases, J shed 5 bases, and the junction held 9 bases outside the gene matches. This CDR3 reads CASSEGQGSGYGYTF. DNA of the CDR3: TGCGCCAGCAGCGAGGGACAGGGATCAGGATATGGCTACACCTTC.